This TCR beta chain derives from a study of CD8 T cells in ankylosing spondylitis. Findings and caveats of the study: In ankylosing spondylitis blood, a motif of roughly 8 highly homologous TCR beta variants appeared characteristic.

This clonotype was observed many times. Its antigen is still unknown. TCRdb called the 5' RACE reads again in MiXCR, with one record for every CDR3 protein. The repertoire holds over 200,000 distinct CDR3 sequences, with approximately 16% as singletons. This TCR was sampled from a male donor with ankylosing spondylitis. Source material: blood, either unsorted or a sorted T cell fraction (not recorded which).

For the CDR3, the DNA is TGTGCCAGCTCAAACCCACGTAGCGGGAGCTCCTACAATGAGCAGTTCTTC. Translating gives CASSNPRSGSSYNEQFF. The chain combines TRBV12-3 or TRBV12-4 with TRBJ2-1, with TRBD2 identical over 9 bases. The CDR3 loop spans 17 amino acids. J was trimmed by 0 bases and V by 8 bases; bases with no gene match: 11.